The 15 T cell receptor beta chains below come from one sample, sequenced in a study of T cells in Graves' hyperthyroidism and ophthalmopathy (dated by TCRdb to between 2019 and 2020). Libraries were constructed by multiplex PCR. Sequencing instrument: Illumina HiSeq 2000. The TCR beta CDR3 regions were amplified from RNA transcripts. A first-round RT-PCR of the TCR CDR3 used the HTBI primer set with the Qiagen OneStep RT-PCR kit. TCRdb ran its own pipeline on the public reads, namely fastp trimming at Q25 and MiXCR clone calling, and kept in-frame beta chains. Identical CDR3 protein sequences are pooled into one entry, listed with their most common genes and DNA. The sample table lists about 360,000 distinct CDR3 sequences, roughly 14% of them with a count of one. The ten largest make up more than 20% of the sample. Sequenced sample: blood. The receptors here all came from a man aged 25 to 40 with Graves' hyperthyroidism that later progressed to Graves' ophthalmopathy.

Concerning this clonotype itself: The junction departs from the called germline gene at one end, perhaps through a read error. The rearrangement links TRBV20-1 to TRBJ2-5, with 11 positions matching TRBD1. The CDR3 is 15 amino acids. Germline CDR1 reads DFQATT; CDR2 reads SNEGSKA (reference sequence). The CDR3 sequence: CSATRTGGVLETQHF. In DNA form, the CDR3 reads TGCAGTGCTACCCGGACAGGGGGCGTTTTGGAGACCCAGCACTTC.

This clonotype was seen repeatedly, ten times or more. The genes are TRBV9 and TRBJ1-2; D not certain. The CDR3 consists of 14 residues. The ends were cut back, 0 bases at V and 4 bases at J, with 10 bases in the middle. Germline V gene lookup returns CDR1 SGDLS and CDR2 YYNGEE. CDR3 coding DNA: TGTGCCAGCAGCGTAGGTCTCGGAGGCTATGGCTACACCTTC. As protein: CASSVGLGGYGYTF.

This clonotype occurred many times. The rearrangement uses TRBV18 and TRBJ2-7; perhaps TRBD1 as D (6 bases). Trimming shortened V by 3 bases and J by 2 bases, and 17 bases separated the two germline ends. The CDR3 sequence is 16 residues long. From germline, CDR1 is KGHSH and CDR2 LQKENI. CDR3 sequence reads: CASSPLPGHKTYEQYF. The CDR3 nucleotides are TGTGCCAGCTCACCCTTACCGGGACATAAGACCTACGAGCAGTACTTC.

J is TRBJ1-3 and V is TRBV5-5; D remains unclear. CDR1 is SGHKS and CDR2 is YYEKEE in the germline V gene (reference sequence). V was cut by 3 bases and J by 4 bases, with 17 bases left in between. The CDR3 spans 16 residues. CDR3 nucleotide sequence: TGTGCCAGCAGCTGGACCGGGGTGCTTTTCGGAAACACCATATATTTT. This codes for CASSWTGVLFGNTIYF.

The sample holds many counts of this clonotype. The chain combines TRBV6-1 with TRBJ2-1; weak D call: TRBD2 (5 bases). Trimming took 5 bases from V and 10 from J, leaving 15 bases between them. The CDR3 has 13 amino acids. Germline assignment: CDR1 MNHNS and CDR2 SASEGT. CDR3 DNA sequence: TGTGCCAGCAGTTTCACTAGTGCCAACGAGCAGTTCTTC. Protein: CASSFTSANEQFF.

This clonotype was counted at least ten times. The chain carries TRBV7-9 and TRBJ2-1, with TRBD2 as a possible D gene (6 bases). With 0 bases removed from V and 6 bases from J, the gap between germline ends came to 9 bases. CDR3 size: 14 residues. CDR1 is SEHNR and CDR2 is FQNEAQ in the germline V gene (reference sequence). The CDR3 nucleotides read TGTGCCAGCAGCTTAGCGGGGGGATTCAATGAGCAGTTCTTC. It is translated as CASSLAGGFNEQFF.

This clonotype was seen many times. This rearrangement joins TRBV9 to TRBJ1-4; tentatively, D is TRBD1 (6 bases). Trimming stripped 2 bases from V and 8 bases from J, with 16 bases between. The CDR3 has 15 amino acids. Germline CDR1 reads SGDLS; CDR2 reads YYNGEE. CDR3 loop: CASSVSQGKREKLFF. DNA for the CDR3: TGTGCCAGCAGCGTCTCTCAGGGGAAGAGAGAAAAACTGTTTTTT.

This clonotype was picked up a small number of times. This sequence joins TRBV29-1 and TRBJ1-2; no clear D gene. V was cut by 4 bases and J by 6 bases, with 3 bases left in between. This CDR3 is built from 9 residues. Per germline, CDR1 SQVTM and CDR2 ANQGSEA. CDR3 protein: CSVGDGYTF. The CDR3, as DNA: TGCAGCGTTGGAGATGGCTACACCTTC.

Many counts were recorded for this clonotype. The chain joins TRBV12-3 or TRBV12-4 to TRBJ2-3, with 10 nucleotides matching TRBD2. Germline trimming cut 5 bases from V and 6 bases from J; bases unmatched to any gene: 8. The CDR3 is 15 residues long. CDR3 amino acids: CASSPPGTSVDTQYF. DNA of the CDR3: TGTGCCAGCAGTCCCCCCGGGACTAGCGTCGATACGCAGTATTTT.

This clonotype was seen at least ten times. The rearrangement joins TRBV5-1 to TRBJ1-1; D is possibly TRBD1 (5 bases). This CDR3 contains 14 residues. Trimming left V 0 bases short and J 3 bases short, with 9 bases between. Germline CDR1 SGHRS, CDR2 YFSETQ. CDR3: CASSLAWGDTEAFF. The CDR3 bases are TGCGCCAGCAGCTTGGCGTGGGGGGACACTGAAGCTTTCTTT.

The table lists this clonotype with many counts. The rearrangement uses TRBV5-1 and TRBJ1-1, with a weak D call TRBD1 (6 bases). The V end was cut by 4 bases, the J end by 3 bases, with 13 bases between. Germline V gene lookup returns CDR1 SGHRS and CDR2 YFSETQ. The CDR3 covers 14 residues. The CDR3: CASSTTGTYTEAFF. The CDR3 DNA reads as TGCGCCAGCAGCACAACAGGGACGTACACTGAAGCTTTCTTT.

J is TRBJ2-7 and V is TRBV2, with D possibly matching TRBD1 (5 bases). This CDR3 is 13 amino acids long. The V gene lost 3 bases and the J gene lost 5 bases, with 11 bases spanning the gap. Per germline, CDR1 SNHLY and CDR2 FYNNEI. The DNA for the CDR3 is TGTGCCAGCAGTGAGACAGTCGGGCACGAGCAGTACTTC. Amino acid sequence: CASSETVGHEQYF.

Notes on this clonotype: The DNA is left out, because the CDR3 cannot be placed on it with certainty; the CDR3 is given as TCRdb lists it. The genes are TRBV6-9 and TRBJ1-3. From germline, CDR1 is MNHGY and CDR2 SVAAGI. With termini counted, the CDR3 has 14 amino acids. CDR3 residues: CASSYFGAGNTTYF.

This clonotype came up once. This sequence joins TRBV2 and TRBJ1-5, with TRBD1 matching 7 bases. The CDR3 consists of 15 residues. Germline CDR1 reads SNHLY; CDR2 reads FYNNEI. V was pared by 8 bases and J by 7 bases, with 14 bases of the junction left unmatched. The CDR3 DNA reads TGTGCCAGCCAACTTAATCCAGGGGGAGGGCAGCCCCAGCATTTT. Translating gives CASQLNPGGGQPQHF.

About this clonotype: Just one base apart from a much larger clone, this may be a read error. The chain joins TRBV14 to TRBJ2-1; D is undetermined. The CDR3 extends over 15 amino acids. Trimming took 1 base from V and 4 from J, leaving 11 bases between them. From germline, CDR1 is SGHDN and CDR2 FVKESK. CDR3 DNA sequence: TGTGCCAGCAGCCAAGGCGTGGGCGCGTACAATGAGCAGTTCTTC. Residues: CASSQGVGAYNEQFF. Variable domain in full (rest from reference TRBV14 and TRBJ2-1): EAGVTQFPSHSVIEKGQTVTLRCDPISGHDNLYWYRRVMGKEIKFLLHFVKESKQDESGMPNNRFLAERTGGTYSTLKVQPAELEDSGVYFCASSQGVGAYNEQFFGPGTRLTVL.